This is a list of T cell receptor beta chains from one sample in a study of shared clonotypes between healthy human individuals. Sequenced by immunoSEQ multiplex PCR; TCRdb stores in-frame clones only, minus some. Of over a million clones in the sample, 78% were seen once. Material for sequencing was memory CD4+ T cells from PBMCs. Receptors originate from a man younger than 35 in good health. Some clones in this sample may be carry-over from other donors' samples. Each CDR3 is given with its conserved first and last residue. The D gene is left open where the match is weak. Clone size is not always given. Where it is, it says once, few, many or a class for expanded clones.

abundance: -
j_gene: TRBJ2-7
v_gene: TRBV5-1
d_gene: -
CDR3aa: CASSLEAAGLEQYF
CDR3nt: TGCGCCAGCAGCTTGGAGGCGGCCGGCCTTGAGCAGTACTTC

abundance: -
j_gene: TRBJ2-7
v_gene: TRBV28
d_gene: -
CDR3aa: CASINDRYGGLYEQYF
CDR3nt: TGTGCCAGCATCAATGACCGCTACGGGGGCCTCTACGAGCAGTACTTC

abundance: once
j_gene: TRBJ1-1
v_gene: TRBV29-1
d_gene: -
CDR3aa: CSVERGHNTEAFF
CDR3nt: TGCAGCGTTGAACGGGGTCATAACACTGAAGCTTTCTTT

abundance: -
j_gene: TRBJ2-7
v_gene: TRBV27
d_gene: -
CDR3aa: CAAGNYEQYF
CDR3nt: TGTGCCGCCGGGAACTACGAGCAGTACTTC

abundance: -
j_gene: TRBJ1-3
v_gene: TRBV4-1
d_gene: -
CDR3aa: CASSQVRSSGNTIYF
CDR3nt: TGCGCCAGCAGCCAGGTTCGGAGCTCTGGAAACACCATATATTTT

abundance: once
j_gene: TRBJ2-5
v_gene: TRBV6-5
d_gene: -
CDR3aa: CASSRSRGETQYF
CDR3nt: TGTGCCAGCAGTCGTTCCCGGGGGGAGACCCAGTACTTC

abundance: -
j_gene: TRBJ2-1
v_gene: TRBV2
d_gene: -
CDR3aa: CASSGPGYSYNEQFF
CDR3nt: TGTGCCAGCAGTGGGCCAGGGTACTCCTACAATGAGCAGTTCTTC

abundance: -
j_gene: TRBJ2-3
v_gene: TRBV27
d_gene: -
CDR3aa: CASSSWPFTDTQYF
CDR3nt: TGTGCCAGCAGTTCTTGGCCTTTCACAGATACGCAGTATTTT

abundance: -
j_gene: TRBJ2-5
v_gene: TRBV7-2
d_gene: -
CDR3aa: CASSLASGRGQETQYF
CDR3nt: TGTGCCAGCAGCTTAGCTTCCGGGCGGGGTCAAGAGACCCAGTACTTC

abundance: once
j_gene: TRBJ2-1
v_gene: TRBV18
d_gene: -
CDR3aa: CASSPQGNEQFF
CDR3nt: TGTGCCAGCTCACCACAGGGAAATGAGCAGTTCTTC

abundance: -
j_gene: TRBJ2-6
v_gene: TRBV7-2
d_gene: -
CDR3aa: CASSFNRAGANVLTF
CDR3nt: TGTGCCAGCAGCTTTAACAGGGCTGGGGCCAACGTCCTGACTTTC

abundance: -
j_gene: TRBJ2-5
v_gene: TRBV19
d_gene: -
CDR3aa: CASSPGQDQETQYF
CDR3nt: TGTGCCAGTAGCCCTGGACAAGACCAAGAGACCCAGTACTTC

abundance: once
j_gene: TRBJ2-7
v_gene: TRBV28
d_gene: -
CDR3aa: CASSLFGAYEQCF
CDR3nt: TGTGCCAGCAGTTTATTTGGGGCCTACGAGCAGTGCTTC

abundance: -
j_gene: TRBJ2-1
v_gene: TRBV5-1
d_gene: TRBD1
CDR3aa: CASSWGQGATNGEQFF
CDR3nt: TGCGCCAGCAGCTGGGGACAGGGGGCGACGAACGGTGAGCAGTTCTTC

abundance: -
j_gene: TRBJ2-2
v_gene: TRBV27
d_gene: TRBD2
CDR3aa: CASIPTGTSGTGELFF
CDR3nt: TGTGCCAGCATTCCGACCGGGACTAGCGGGACCGGGGAGCTGTTTTTT

abundance: -
j_gene: TRBJ2-2
v_gene: TRBV5-4
d_gene: -
CDR3aa: CASSAPGRIGLTGELFF
CDR3nt: TGTGCCAGCAGCGCCCCTGGGAGGATCGGTCTCACCGGGGAGCTGTTTTTT

abundance: -
j_gene: TRBJ2-7
v_gene: TRBV28
d_gene: TRBD2
CDR3aa: CASSWRETRYSGQYF
CDR3nt: TGTGCCAGCAGTTGGCGGGAGACCCGGTACAGCGGGCAGTACTTC

abundance: -
j_gene: TRBJ2-3
v_gene: TRBV5-1
d_gene: -
CDR3aa: CASSVGGRGTDTQYF
CDR3nt: TGCGCCAGCAGCGTAGGGGGTCGAGGCACAGATACGCAGTATTTT

abundance: once
j_gene: TRBJ2-7
v_gene: TRBV5-4
d_gene: TRBD1
CDR3aa: CASSLPSQGAPYEQYF
CDR3nt: TGTGCCAGCAGCCTTCCATCACAGGGGGCCCCCTACGAGCAGTACTTC

abundance: -
j_gene: TRBJ1-2
v_gene: TRBV28
d_gene: -
CDR3aa: CASSLEGRVGYTF
CDR3nt: TGTGCCAGCAGTTTAGAGGGCAGGGTAGGCTACACCTTC

abundance: -
j_gene: TRBJ2-7
v_gene: TRBV30
d_gene: -
CDR3aa: CAWSAAYEQYF
CDR3nt: TGTGCCTGGAGTGCCGCCTACGAGCAGTACTTC

abundance: -
j_gene: TRBJ1-1
v_gene: TRBV5-1
d_gene: -
CDR3aa: CASSTRVMNTEAFF
CDR3nt: TGCGCCAGCAGCACCAGGGTGATGAACACTGAAGCTTTCTTT

abundance: -
j_gene: TRBJ2-4
v_gene: TRBV5-4
d_gene: -
CDR3aa: CASSGGTGAKNIQYF
CDR3nt: TGTGCCAGCAGCGGGGGAACAGGAGCCAAAAACATTCAGTACTTC

abundance: -
j_gene: TRBJ1-4
v_gene: TRBV28
d_gene: -
CDR3aa: CASSSGGTANEKLFF
CDR3nt: TGTGCCAGCAGTTCTGGAGGGACGGCTAATGAAAAACTGTTTTTT

abundance: once
j_gene: TRBJ1-1
v_gene: TRBV2
d_gene: -
CDR3aa: CASSEDWQKKSEAFF
CDR3nt: TGTGCCAGCAGTGAAGACTGGCAGAAAAAATCTGAAGCTTTCTTT

abundance: -
j_gene: TRBJ1-4
v_gene: TRBV2
d_gene: TRBD1
CDR3aa: CASSDGTGDEKLFF
CDR3nt: TGTGCCAGCAGTGACGGGACAGGGGATGAAAAACTGTTTTTT

abundance: -
j_gene: TRBJ2-7
v_gene: TRBV28
d_gene: TRBD1
CDR3aa: CASSPWTGSYEQYF
CDR3nt: TGTGCCAGCAGTCCCTGGACAGGGAGCTACGAGCAGTACTTC

abundance: -
j_gene: TRBJ2-7
v_gene: TRBV7-2
d_gene: -
CDR3aa: CASSLGFGLYYEQYF
CDR3nt: TGTGCCAGCAGCTTGGGGTTCGGGTTGTATTACGAGCAGTACTTC

abundance: -
j_gene: TRBJ2-5
v_gene: TRBV7-6
d_gene: -
CDR3aa: CASSLGSDRVETQYF
CDR3nt: TGTGCCAGCAGCTTAGGTTCAGATAGGGTCGAGACCCAGTACTTC